Listed below are T cell receptor beta chains from one sample, sequenced in a study of blood T cell repertoires in COVID-19. TCRdb's table, derived via immunoSEQ multiplex PCR, lists solely in-frame clones and lacks some. The profile covers more than 200,000 clones, with over 70% appearing a single time and approximately 8% taken by the ten largest. Material: peripheral blood. Receptors were obtained from a woman older than 75 with acute or convalescent COVID-19. CDR3s include the opening cysteine and the closing phenylalanine or tryptophan. D genes are given only for firm matches. The listing skips clone size in some rows; elsewhere it reads once, few, many or a size class.

v_call,d_call,clone_size,j_call,cdr3_nt,cdr3_aa
TRBV7-9,.,once,TRBJ1-4,TGTGCCAGCAGCTTAGCGGGCGGGGGTGGCGAACTGTTTTTT,CASSLAGGGGELFF
TRBV7-2,.,.,TRBJ2-5,TGTGCCAGCAGCTTAGTCTTAAGGGGGACCCAGTACTTC,CASSLVLRGTQYF
TRBV5-4,TRBD1,.,TRBJ2-3,TGTGCCAGCAGCCCGGACAGGGGACGTGCAGATACGCAGTATTTT,CASSPDRGRADTQYF
TRBV28,.,.,TRBJ1-2,TGTGCCAGCAGCCCCCCCCGGACAGTTCACTTC,CASSPPRTVHF
TRBV14,TRBD1,.,TRBJ1-1,TGTGCCAGCAGCCGATCTATGGGACAGTACACTGAAGCTTTCTTT,CASSRSMGQYTEAFF
TRBV19,.,.,TRBJ2-6,TGTGCCAGTAGTATGTCCCCCGTAGGAGCCGGGGCCAACGTCCTGACTTTC,CASSMSPVGAGANVLTF
TRBV9,TRBD2,.,TRBJ2-3,TGTGCCAGCAGCGTAGGCGCCCAGCGGGGGCCAGATACGCAGTATTTT,CASSVGAQRGPDTQYF
TRBV5-1,TRBD1,.,TRBJ2-1,TGCGCCAGCAGCGTTGGGACAGGAAATGAGCAGTTCTTC,CASSVGTGNEQFF
TRBV27,.,.,TRBJ1-5,TGTGCCAGCAGTTTATCGGGATCCAGGGGAGATTGGCATTTT,CASSLSGSRGDWHF
TRBV4-1,TRBD1,.,TRBJ2-5,TGCGCCAGCAGCCAAGGGACAGGGACGGCCAGGGAGACCCAGTACTTC,CASSQGTGTARETQYF
TRBV10-3,.,.,TRBJ2-1,TGTGCCATCAGTGAGAGTGGGGGAGGCGGTACTTACAATGAGCAGTTCTTC,CAISESGGGGTYNEQFF
TRBV7-6,.,.,TRBJ2-1,TGTGCCAGCAGCCGAATGATAGTCTTTGATGAGCAGTTCTTC,CASSRMIVFDEQFF
TRBV29-1,TRBD1,.,TRBJ2-7,TGCAGCGCAGGACAGGGGGACGAGCAGTACTTC,CSAGQGDEQYF
TRBV7-2,.,few,TRBJ1-2,TGTGCCAGCAGCTTAGACCACCGGGCGGGGTATGGCTACACCTTC,CASSLDHRAGYGYTF
TRBV25-1,TRBD1,.,TRBJ1-1,TGTGCCAGCAGTGAGGGGACAGGGGCATTTGTAGCGAACACTGAAGCTTTCTTT,CASSEGTGAFVANTEAFF
TRBV5-1,TRBD1,many,TRBJ1-1,TGCGCCAGCAGCCGTGGACAGGGGGGGCGAGACACTGAAGCTTTCTTT,CASSRGQGGRDTEAFF
TRBV7-8,.,.,TRBJ2-1,TGTGCCAGCAGTTCAACCCTCAGGGTGAATGAGCAGTTCTTC,CASSSTLRVNEQFF
TRBV27,.,.,TRBJ1-6,TGTGCCAGCAGTCGAATTTTCCGGAGCTCCTATAATTCACCCCTCCACTTT,CASSRIFRSSYNSPLHF
TRBV5-1,.,.,TRBJ2-5,TGCGCCAGCAGCTTGGGGTTTACGGGGGAGACCCAGTACTTC,CASSLGFTGETQYF